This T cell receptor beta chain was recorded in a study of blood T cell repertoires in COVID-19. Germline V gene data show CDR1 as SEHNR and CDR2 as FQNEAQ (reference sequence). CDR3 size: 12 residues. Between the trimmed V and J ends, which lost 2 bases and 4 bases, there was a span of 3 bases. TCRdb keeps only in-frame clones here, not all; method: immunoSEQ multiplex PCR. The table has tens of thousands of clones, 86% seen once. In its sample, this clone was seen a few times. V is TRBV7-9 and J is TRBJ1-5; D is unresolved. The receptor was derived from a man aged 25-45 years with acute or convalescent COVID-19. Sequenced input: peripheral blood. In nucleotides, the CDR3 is TGTGCCAGCAGCTTATTAAATCAGCCCCAGCATTTT. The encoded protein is CASSLLNQPQHF.